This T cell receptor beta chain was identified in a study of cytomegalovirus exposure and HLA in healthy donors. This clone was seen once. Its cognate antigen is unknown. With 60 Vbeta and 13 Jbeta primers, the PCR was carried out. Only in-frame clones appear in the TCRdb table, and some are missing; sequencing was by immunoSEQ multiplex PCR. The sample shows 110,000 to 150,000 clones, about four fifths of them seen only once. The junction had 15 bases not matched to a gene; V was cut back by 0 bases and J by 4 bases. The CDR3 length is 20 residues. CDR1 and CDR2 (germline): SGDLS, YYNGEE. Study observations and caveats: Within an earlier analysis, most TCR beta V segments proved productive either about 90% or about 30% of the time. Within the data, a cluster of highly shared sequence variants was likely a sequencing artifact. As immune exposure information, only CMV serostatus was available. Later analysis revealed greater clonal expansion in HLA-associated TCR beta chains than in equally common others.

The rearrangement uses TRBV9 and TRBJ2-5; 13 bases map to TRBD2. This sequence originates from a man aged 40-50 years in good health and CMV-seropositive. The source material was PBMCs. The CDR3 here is CASSVGADPTSGGPGETQYF. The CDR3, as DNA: TGTGCCAGCAGCGTAGGTGCGGACCCGACTAGCGGGGGGCCGGGAGAGACCCAGTACTTC. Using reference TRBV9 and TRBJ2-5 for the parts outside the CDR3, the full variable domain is DSGVTQTPKHLITATGQRVTLRCSPRSGDLSVYWYQQSLDQGLQFLIQYYNGEERAKGNILERFSAQQFPDLHSELNLSSLELGDSALYFCASSVGADPTSGGPGETQYFGPGTRLLVL.